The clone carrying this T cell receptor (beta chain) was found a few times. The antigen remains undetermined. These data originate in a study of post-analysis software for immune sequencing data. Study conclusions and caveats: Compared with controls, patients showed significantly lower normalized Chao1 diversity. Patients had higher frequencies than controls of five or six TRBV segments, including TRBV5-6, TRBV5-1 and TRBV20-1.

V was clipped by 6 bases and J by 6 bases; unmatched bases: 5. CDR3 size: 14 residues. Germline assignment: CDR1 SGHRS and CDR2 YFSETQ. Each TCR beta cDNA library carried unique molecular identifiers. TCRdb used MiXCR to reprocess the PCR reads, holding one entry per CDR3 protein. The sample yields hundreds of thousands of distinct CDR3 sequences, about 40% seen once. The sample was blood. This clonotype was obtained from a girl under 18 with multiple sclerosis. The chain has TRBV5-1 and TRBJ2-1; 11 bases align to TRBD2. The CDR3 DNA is TGCGCCAGCATCGGGACTAGCGGTTTCAATGAGCAGTTCTTC. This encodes CASIGTSGFNEQFF.